The 24 T cell receptor beta chains below were found in one sample sequenced in a study of shared clonotypes between healthy human individuals. The assay was immunoSEQ multiplex PCR, and TCRdb's table has in-frame clones only and misses some. The table lists about 680,000 clones, more than 70% of them singletons. Sequences were obtained from memory CD4+ T cells sorted from blood. Subset indicated: CD45RA-negative fraction. The receptors come from a woman in her twenties or thirties in good health.

This rearrangement joins TRBV6-5 to TRBJ1-2, with 7 positions matching TRBD1. The CDR3 extends over 15 amino acids. The trim removed 4 bases at V and 1 base at J, leaving 6 bases unmatched. Germline V gene data show CDR1 as MNHEY and CDR2 as SVGAGI. The CDR3 DNA reads as TGTGCCAGCAGTTCCCCAGGGGGGCTTAACTATGGCTACACCTTC. As protein: CASSSPGGLNYGYTF.

The J gene is TRBJ2-7, the V gene TRBV28; D possibly corresponds to TRBD1 (5 bases). CDR1 is MDHEN, CDR2 SYDVKM, per germline. The CDR3 sequence is 14 residues long. Trimming took 6 bases from V and 6 from J, leaving 18 bases between them. The CDR3: CASSGSGPVAEQYF. The DNA of the CDR3 is TGTGCCAGCAGCGGGTCAGGGCCCGTTGCCGAGCAGTACTTC.

The chain uses TRBV23-1 and TRBJ2-3; D possibly corresponds to TRBD2 (6 bases). TRBV23-1 is recorded as an ORF, its role being uncertain. The CDR3 has 15 residues. The germline V and J ends were trimmed by 7 bases and 4 bases, with 18 bases remaining between them. The CDR3 region has the DNA TGCGCCAGCAAGCGAATGGGGGGTTCCCCAGATACGCAGTATTTT. Translating gives CASKRMGGSPDTQYF.

The chain combines TRBV28 with TRBJ1-3; no clear D. Germline V gene data show CDR1 as MDHEN and CDR2 as SYDVKM. Trimming left V 6 bases short and J 4 bases short, with 13 bases between. The length of the CDR3 is 14 residues. The CDR3 reads CASRPLTSGNTIYF. The CDR3 coding sequence is TGTGCCAGCAGGCCTTTAACCTCAGGAAACACCATATATTTT. The full variable domain, its missing parts supplied by reference TRBV28 and TRBJ1-3, is DVKVTQSSRYLVKRTGEKVFLECVQDMDHENMFWYRQDPGLGLRLIYFSYDVKMKEKGDIPEGYSVSREKKERFSLILESASTNQTSMYLCASRPLTSGNTIYFGEGSWLTVV.

Of note for this clone: In the same sample, other DNA sequences code for this CDR3. The CDR3 region has the DNA TGTGCCAGCAGCCCCAGGGGCCCTGCAACTAATGAAAAACTGTTTTTT. It translates to CASSPRGPATNEKLFF. The chain links TRBV7-8 to TRBJ1-4, with D perhaps TRBD1 (6 bases). The CDR3 sequence is 16 residues long. Trimming removed 5 bases at V and 0 bases at J, with 13 bases between. CDR1 is SGHVS and CDR2 is FQNEAQ in the germline V gene.

Notes on this clone: A clone one base away is much larger, so this may be a read error. The identical CDR3 is also encoded by other nucleotide sequences in the sample. The chain is built from TRBV2 and TRBJ2-5; D remains ambiguous. V was pared by 1 base and J by 1 base, with 4 bases between. CDR3 length equals 13 residues. CDR1 and CDR2 (germline): SNHLY, FYNNEI. CDR3 nucleotides: TGTGCCAGCAGTGAAGGGAGCCAAGAGACCCAGTACTTC. Translated, it gives CASSEGSQETQYF.

This rearrangement joins TRBV7-3 to TRBJ1-3; 7 bases are shared with TRBD1. V was clipped by 6 bases and J by 2 bases; unmatched bases: 4. Germline V CDR1 and CDR2: SGHTA, FQGTGA. The CDR3 extends over 14 amino acids. The DNA of the CDR3 is TGTGCCAGCAGTCGTACAGGGGCTGGAAACACCATATATTTT. Its protein is CASSRTGAGNTIYF.

The chain is built from TRBV7-2 and TRBJ2-7; D might be TRBD1 or TRBD2, each matching 5 bases. Per germline, CDR1 SGHTA and CDR2 FQGNSA. The V end was cut by 4 bases, the J end by 4 bases, with 14 bases between. The CDR3 contains 14 residues. CDR3 sequence (DNA): TGTGCCAGCAGCTCCCAGGGTGGGAGATACGAGCAGTACTTC. This sequence encodes CASSSQGGRYEQYF.

In its sample, this clone was seen once. The CDR3 spells CASSFLGVRETQYF. Here the CDR3 DNA reads TGTGCCAGCAGCTTTTTAGGTGTACGGGAGACCCAGTACTTC. The genes are TRBV7-8 and TRBJ2-5; D call uncertain. V was cut by 3 bases and J by 5 bases, with 13 bases left in between. This CDR3 comprises 14 residues. The germline V gene encodes CDR1 SGHVS and CDR2 FQNEAQ.

The chain recombines TRBV7-8 with TRBJ2-1; 8 bases map to TRBD2. The CDR3 spans 17 residues. The V gene's germline CDR1 is SGHVS and CDR2 FQNEAQ. V lost 5 bases and J lost 8; bases outside the gene matches: 17. The CDR3 region is CASSQGLATGGDHEQFF. In nucleotides, the CDR3 is TGTGCCAGCAGCCAAGGGCTAGCTACGGGGGGGGACCATGAGCAGTTCTTC.

V usage is TRBV29-1 and J usage is TRBJ2-1; perhaps TRBD1 as D (6 bases). Trimming pared 4 bases from V and 2 bases from J, leaving 12 bases between. CDR3 length: 14 residues. CDR1 and CDR2 from the germline V gene are SQVTM and ANQGSEA. The CDR3 region is CSVVQGSTYNEQFF. For the CDR3, the DNA is TGCAGCGTTGTGCAGGGGTCGACCTACAATGAGCAGTTCTTC.

This clone appeared once. A read error is possible here, since a much larger clone lies one base away. J is TRBJ1-5 and V is TRBV7-4; D unclear. The germline CDR1 and CDR2 sequences are SGHVT and SQSDAQ. CDR3 length: 13 amino acids. The ends were cut back, 1 base at V and 5 bases at J, with 6 bases in the middle. The CDR3 sequence: CASSLDRDQPQHF. The CDR3 coding sequence is TGTGCCAGCAGCTTAGATAGGGATCAGCCCCAGCATTTT.

The V and J genes are TRBV19 and TRBJ1-2, with D unresolved. In germline, CDR1 is LNHDA, CDR2 SQIVND (reference sequence). The ends were cut back, 4 bases at V and 7 bases at J, with 22 bases in the middle. The CDR3 contains 16 residues. The CDR3, as DNA: TGTGCCAGTAGTACAGGACCTTCCGCCGGACCCAGTGGCTACACCTTC. Protein product: CASSTGPSAGPSGYTF.

This chain connects TRBV5-4 to TRBJ2-3; D remains ambiguous. This CDR3 is 12 amino acids long. V dropped 3 bases and J dropped 4 bases, with 6 bases sitting between them. Germline CDR1 SGHNT, CDR2 YYREEE (reference sequence). This chain's CDR3 is CASSSAADTQYF. The CDR3 DNA follows: TGTGCCAGCAGCTCGGCGGCAGATACGCAGTATTTT.

In its sample, this clone was seen many times. The V call is TRBV16, the J call TRBJ1-4; 7 nucleotides line up with TRBD1. The germline gives CDR1 KGHSY, CDR2 FQNENV. The CDR3 contains 13 residues. After removal of 5 bases from V and 8 bases from J, the junction contained 5 bases not matched to a gene. CDR3 DNA sequence: TGTGCCAGCAGCAAGGGGGCCTACGAAAAACTGTTTTTT. It codes for CASSKGAYEKLFF. Full variable domain (outside the CDR3, taken from reference TRBV16 and TRBJ1-4): GEEVAQTPKHLVRGEGQKAKLYCAPIKGHSYVFWYQQVLKNEFKFLISFQNENVFDETGMPKERFSAKCLPNSPCSLEIQATKLEDSAVYFCASSKGAYEKLFFGSGTQLSVL.

This chain links TRBV25-1 with TRBJ2-3, with TRBD1 matching over 7 bases. There are 15 residues in the CDR3. With V trimmed by 2 bases and J by 2 bases, 4 bases remained unmatched. The germline gives CDR1 MGHDK, CDR2 SYGVNS. The CDR3 DNA reads TGTGCCAGCAGTGAAAGAGGGGGCCCCACAGATACGCAGTATTTT. Encoded protein: CASSERGGPTDTQYF.

The chain couples TRBV9 to TRBJ2-2, with 9 bases fitting TRBD2. This CDR3 has 15 residues. J gave up 7 bases and V 1 base, and 5 bases lay outside the gene matches. Germline V gene data show CDR1 as SGDLS and CDR2 as YYNGEE. In nucleotides, the CDR3 is TGTGCCAGCAGCGTATTAGCGGGAGAGAACGGGGAGCTGTTTTTT. As protein: CASSVLAGENGELFF.

This chain joins TRBV19 and TRBJ2-7; D unresolved. The ends were cut back, 4 bases at V and 7 bases at J, with 17 bases in the middle. The CDR3 has 14 amino acids. Germline values: CDR1 LNHDA, CDR2 SQIVND (reference sequence). The CDR3 loop is CASSTRQLSTEQYF. The CDR3 bases are TGTGCCAGTAGTACGAGGCAGCTTTCCACGGAGCAGTACTTC.

The chain employs TRBV6-1 and TRBJ2-7; D may be TRBD2 (6 bases). Germline CDR1 and CDR2: MNHNS and SASEGT. This CDR3 has 13 residues. The V gene lost 8 bases and the J gene lost 3 bases, with 14 bases spanning the gap. The DNA for the CDR3 is TGTGCCAGCGGGAGGTCACAGAACTACGAGCAGTACTTC. It encodes CASGRSQNYEQYF.

The V gene is TRBV11-2, the J gene TRBJ2-1; D is perhaps TRBD1 (6 bases). This CDR3 spans 15 amino acids. CDR1 is SGHAT and CDR2 is FQNNGV in the germline V gene. The germline V and J ends were trimmed by 5 bases and 1 base, with 12 bases remaining between them. Here the CDR3 DNA reads TGTGCCAGCAGCCTCCGGACAGCGTCCTACAATGAGCAGTTCTTC. It specifies CASSLRTASYNEQFF.

Worth noting for this clone: This sample also contains other DNA sequences that code for the same CDR3. V is TRBV5-1 and J is TRBJ2-5, with 10 bases fitting TRBD2. The CDR3 loop spans 15 amino acids. The V gene end was trimmed by 0 bases and the J gene end by 2 bases; junction bases not matched to a gene: 1. In germline, CDR1 is SGHRS, CDR2 YFSETQ. The CDR3 region has the DNA TGCGCCAGCAGCTTGGGGACTAGCGGACAAGAGACCCAGTACTTC. It is translated as CASSLGTSGQETQYF. Together with reference TRBV5-1 and TRBJ2-5, the CDR3 gives the full variable domain: KAGVTQTPRYLIKTRGQQVTLSCSPISGHRSVSWYQQTPGQGLQFLFEYFSETQRNKGNFPGRFSGRQFSNSRSEMNVSTLELGDSALYLCASSLGTSGQETQYFGPGTRLLVL.

This clone was seen a few times. The J gene is TRBJ2-7, the V gene TRBV27; D possibly uses TRBD1 or TRBD2 (5 bases each). Between the trimmed V and J ends, which lost 0 bases and 9 bases, there was a span of 15 bases. Germline CDR1 and CDR2: MNHEY and SMNVEV (reference sequence). The CDR3 totals 14 residues. The CDR3 DNA sequence: TGTGCCAGCAGTTTATCTTCGGGGCAGAGACTGCAGTACTTC. This sequence encodes CASSLSSGQRLQYF.

The chain has TRBV2 and TRBJ1-4; D gene unclear. V lost 6 bases and J lost 0, with 14 bases in between. From germline, CDR1 is SNHLY and CDR2 FYNNEI. This CDR3 comprises 16 residues. DNA for the CDR3: TGTGCCAGCAGGGTAACCCGGGCCGCAACTAATGAAAAACTGTTTTTT. This translates into CASRVTRAATNEKLFF.

The chain is built from TRBV11-2 and TRBJ2-5; D remains ambiguous. Germline assignment: CDR1 SGHAT and CDR2 FQNNGV. This CDR3 has 14 residues. The V gene lost 2 bases and the J gene lost 1 base, with 8 bases spanning the gap. CDR3 nucleotides: TGTGCCAGCAGCTTAAATGTGGGCCAAGAGACCCAGTACTTC. As protein: CASSLNVGQETQYF.